Listed here are 32 T cell receptor beta chains from one sample, sequenced in a study of T cell responses to AZD1222 COVID-19 vaccine. Using immunoSEQ multiplex PCR, the repertoire was profiled, and TCRdb retains in-frame clones only, with some absent. The sample holds more than 120,000 clones, 89% seen once. Specimen: peripheral blood, collected 28 days after the second AZD1222 dose. These receptors all stem from an adult who received the AZD1222 COVID-19 vaccine.

This chain links TRBV6-2 or TRBV6-3 with TRBJ2-7; D gene ambiguous. V was trimmed by 5 bases and J by 1 base, leaving 21 bases between them. The CDR3 covers 17 residues. From germline, CDR1 is MNHEY and CDR2 SVGEGT. The CDR3 coding sequence is TGTGCCAGCAGTGTTGCCCCCGGGCTATGGGGTTCCTACGAGCAGTACTTC. This gives the protein CASSVAPGLWGSYEQYF.

The V and J genes are TRBV30 and TRBJ1-2; 9 bases are a match to TRBD1. The germline CDR1 and CDR2 sequences are GTSNPN and SVGIG (reference sequence). The CDR3 is 13 amino acids. With V trimmed by 4 bases and J by 4 bases, 4 bases remained unmatched. CDR3 nucleotide sequence: TGTGCCTGGAAAAGACAGGGGGGCTATGGCTACACCTTC. Amino acids: CAWKRQGGYGYTF.

J is TRBJ2-1 and V is TRBV28; TRBD2 aligns across 7 bases. Germline loops: CDR1 MDHEN, CDR2 SYDVKM. CDR3 length: 18 residues. With V trimmed by 2 bases and J by 0 bases, 10 bases remained unmatched. Written as DNA, the CDR3 is TGTGCCAGCAGTTTACCGGGCCCGGGCGGGAGCTCCTACAATGAGCAGTTCTTC. Protein sequence: CASSLPGPGGSSYNEQFF. The full variable domain, completed using reference TRBV28 and TRBJ2-1, is DVKVTQSSRYLVKRTGEKVFLECVQDMDHENMFWYRQDPGLGLRLIYFSYDVKMKEKGDIPEGYSVSREKKERFSLILESASTNQTSMYLCASSLPGPGGSSYNEQFFGPGTRLTVL.

V gene TRBV6-2 or TRBV6-3 combines with J gene TRBJ1-5; TRBD1 aligns across 9 bases. Germline CDR1 and CDR2: MNHEY and SVGEGT. The CDR3 covers 16 residues. With 5 bases clipped from V and 4 bases from J, the junction kept 9 bases outside the gene matches. The CDR3 loop is CASSTTGTGLNQPQHF. DNA of the CDR3: TGTGCCAGCAGTACCACCGGGACAGGGTTGAATCAGCCCCAGCATTTT.

In its sample, this clone was seen a few times. V gene TRBV15 combines with J gene TRBJ2-1; D is ambiguous. The CDR3 spans 15 residues. Germline assignment: CDR1 LNHNV and CDR2 YYDKDF (reference sequence). The V end was cut by 1 base, the J end by 0 bases, with 7 bases between. The CDR3 DNA follows: TGTGCCACCAGCAGAGGAGGAAGCTCCTACAATGAGCAGTTCTTC. Translation gives CATSRGGSSYNEQFF.

The rearrangement joins TRBV5-1 to TRBJ1-4; 9 bases agree with TRBD1. CDR1 is SGHRS and CDR2 is YFSETQ in the germline V gene. J was trimmed by 5 bases and V by 4 bases; bases with no gene match: 6. The CDR3 runs to 15 residues. This CDR3 reads CASSLDRGLNEKLFF. In nucleotides, the CDR3 is TGCGCCAGCAGCCTGGACAGGGGCTTGAATGAAAAACTGTTTTTT.

The chain combines TRBV7-3 with TRBJ1-1; D is undetermined. CDR1 SGHTA and CDR2 FQGTGA come from the germline V gene. This CDR3 comprises 14 residues. V shed 1 base and J shed 1 base, with 7 bases lying between them. CDR3 amino acids: CASSLSPGNTEAFF. The CDR3 nucleotides are TGTGCCAGCAGCTTAAGTCCCGGGAACACTGAAGCTTTCTTT.

This clone came up once. The chain joins TRBV28 to TRBJ1-6; D not resolved. The CDR3 is made up of 14 amino acids. The V gene lost 4 bases and the J gene lost 14 bases, with 18 bases spanning the gap. Germline-derived CDR1 and CDR2 are MDHEN and SYDVKM. The CDR3 DNA is TGTGCCAGCAGTTACTACCGGCCGCCGAGTTCCCTCCACTTT. It yields the protein CASSYYRPPSSLHF. Full variable domain (outside the CDR3, taken from reference TRBV28 and TRBJ1-6): DVKVTQSSRYLVKRTGEKVFLECVQDMDHENMFWYRQDPGLGLRLIYFSYDVKMKEKGDIPEGYSVSREKKERFSLILESASTNQTSMYLCASSYYRPPSSLHFGNGTRLTVT.

J is TRBJ1-1 and V is TRBV18; D is undetermined. The CDR3 has 14 amino acids. V dropped 2 bases and J dropped 2 bases, with 9 bases sitting between them. Germline CDR1 reads KGHSH; CDR2 reads LQKENI. CDR3 nucleotides: TGTGCCAGCTCACCAAGGGCAGACAACACTGAAGCTTTCTTT. This codes for CASSPRADNTEAFF.

The chain joins TRBV5-1 to TRBJ2-5; 11 bases align to TRBD2. The CDR3 consists of 18 residues. The V segment lost 2 bases and the J segment 1 base; nucleotides outside the gene matches: 10. CDR1 is SGHRS and CDR2 is YFSETQ in the germline V gene. The CDR3 DNA sequence: TGCGCCAGCAGCTTTGCCGGGACTAGCGGACTAATCCAAGAGACCCAGTACTTC. Protein sequence: CASSFAGTSGLIQETQYF.

The chain joins TRBV25-1 to TRBJ2-7, with 11 bases that match TRBD2. Trimming removed 3 bases from V and 8 bases from J; junction bases left unmatched: 12. Germline V lookup: CDR1 MGHDK, CDR2 SYGVNS. This CDR3 is built from 16 residues. In nucleotides, the CDR3 is TGTGCCAGCAGTGACCCTCAACTAGCGGGAGAGGCCAAGCAGTACTTC. Translated, it gives CASSDPQLAGEAKQYF.

The rearrangement links TRBV30 to TRBJ1-5; a weak D match, TRBD1 (6 bases). CDR3 length equals 12 residues. V lost 3 bases and J lost 7, with 10 bases in between. Germline CDR1 GTSNPN, CDR2 SVGIG (reference sequence). The CDR3 region has the DNA TGTGCCTGGAGACAGGGTCAACAGCCCCAGCATTTT. Amino acids: CAWRQGQQPQHF.

The chain couples TRBV24-1 to TRBJ1-5, with 10 positions matching TRBD1. Per the germline V gene, CDR1 is KGHDR and CDR2 is SFDVKD. The CDR3 has 15 amino acids. The V gene end was trimmed by 6 bases and the J gene end by 10 bases; junction bases not matched to a gene: 11. DNA of the CDR3: TGTGCCACCAGTCAATCGGGACAGGGGATATCACCCCAGCATTTT. Protein product: CATSQSGQGISPQHF.

V and J are TRBV2 and TRBJ2-7; D not resolved. The CDR3 is made up of 15 amino acids. Germline lookup yields CDR1 SNHLY and CDR2 FYNNEI. Trimming took off 2 bases at V and 3 bases at J, with 14 bases between the two ends. The CDR3 sequence is CASSEKRETRYEQYF. CDR3 nucleotide sequence: TGTGCCAGCAGTGAAAAGAGAGAGACTCGCTACGAGCAGTACTTC.

V gene TRBV10-3 combines with J gene TRBJ2-3; 10 bases match TRBD1. This CDR3 comprises 15 residues. CDR1 is ENHRY, CDR2 SYGVKD, per germline. V was pared by 4 bases and J by 5 bases, with 6 bases of the junction left unmatched. The CDR3 nucleotides are TGTGCCATCAGTGGACAGGGGGCCGTTGAAGATACGCAGTATTTT. Its protein is CAISGQGAVEDTQYF.

The chain has TRBV11-3 and TRBJ1-1; no definite D call. CDR3 size: 14 residues. V was trimmed by 1 base and J by 1 base, leaving 7 bases between them. Germline V gene sequence: CDR1 SGHNT, CDR2 YENEEA. CDR3 protein: CASSLAGTNTEAFF. Here the CDR3 DNA reads TGTGCCAGCAGCTTAGCCGGCACGAACACTGAAGCTTTCTTT.

This rearrangement joins TRBV18 to TRBJ1-1, with unresolved D. V gave up 4 bases and J gave up 1 base, with 28 bases separating them. The length of the CDR3 is 20 residues. Germline assignment: CDR1 KGHSH and CDR2 LQKENI. The CDR3 reads CASSRTGTHGSNRKNTEAFF. CDR3 DNA: TGTGCCAGCTCACGCACGGGAACCCACGGCTCGAACAGAAAGAACACTGAAGCTTTCTTT.

The chain employs TRBV9 and TRBJ1-1; maybe TRBD1 (5 bases). V was clipped by 2 bases and J by 1 base, with 6 bases between them. CDR1 SGDLS and CDR2 YYNGEE come from the germline V gene. The CDR3 is made up of 13 amino acids. CDR3 bases: TGTGCCAGCAGCGTCAGGGAGAACACTGAAGCTTTCTTT. It encodes CASSVRENTEAFF.

A few counts support this clone. The chain combines TRBV5-1 with TRBJ2-7, with D perhaps TRBD1 or TRBD2 (5 bases each). CDR1 SGHRS and CDR2 YFSETQ come from the germline V gene. Trimming left V 2 bases short and J 6 bases short, with 24 bases between. The CDR3 has 17 residues. The CDR3 nucleotides are TGCGCCAGCAGCTTACACCCTGGGACGGCCCAAATCGGCGAGCAGTACTTC. As protein: CASSLHPGTAQIGEQYF.

The chain links TRBV15 to TRBJ1-2, with TRBD1 matching 9 bases. After removal of 5 bases from V and 2 bases from J, the junction contained 3 bases not matched to a gene. Germline V gives CDR1 LNHNV, CDR2 YYDKDF (reference sequence). This CDR3 is 14 amino acids long. The CDR3 spells CATSGGQGNYGYTF. Written as DNA, the CDR3 is TGTGCCACCAGCGGGGGACAGGGAAACTATGGCTACACCTTC.

The CDR3 DNA sequence: TGTGCCAGCAGCCTAGGACAGGGACGCCAAGAGACCCAGTACTTC. This codes for CASSLGQGRQETQYF. V gene TRBV7-3 combines with J gene TRBJ2-5, with 8 bases identical to TRBD1. V was pared by 5 bases and J by 1 base, with 6 bases of the junction left unmatched. Looked up from germline, CDR1 is SGHTA and CDR2 is FQGTGA. The CDR3 runs to 15 residues. Supplemented by reference TRBV7-3 and TRBJ2-5, the full variable domain reads GAGVSQTPSNKVTEKGKYVELRCDPISGHTALYWYRQSLGQGPEFLIYFQGTGAADDSGLPNDRFFAVRPEGSVSTLKIQRTERGDSAVYLCASSLGQGRQETQYFGPGTRLLVL.

The chain recombines TRBV19 with TRBJ2-1, with D uncertain. This CDR3 has 13 residues. Germline V gene data show CDR1 as LNHDA and CDR2 as SQIVND (reference sequence). V lost 8 bases and J lost 6, with 14 bases in between. The DNA for the CDR3 is TGTGCCAGTCGCCCGCCTAGAAGCAATGAGCAGTTCTTC. This codes for CASRPPRSNEQFF.

The genes are TRBV6-2 or TRBV6-3 and TRBJ2-7, with D perhaps assigned TRBD1 or TRBD2 (5 bases each). The CDR3 has 14 residues. Germline CDR1 reads MNHEY; CDR2 reads SVGEGT. Trimming removed 0 bases from V and 6 bases from J, with 12 bases in between. CDR3 residues: CASSYSIRAGEQYF. The CDR3 nucleotides are TGTGCCAGCAGTTACTCTATCAGGGCGGGCGAGCAGTACTTC.

The chain carries TRBV4-3 and TRBJ2-7; D could derive from TRBD1 or TRBD2 (5 bases each). CDR1 is LGHNA, CDR2 YSLEER, per germline. V dropped 3 bases and J dropped 2 bases, with 8 bases sitting between them. CDR3 length: 13 residues. CDR3 coding DNA: TGCGCCAGCAGCCACGGGACCACCTACGAGCAGTACTTC. It specifies CASSHGTTYEQYF.

This rearrangement joins TRBV28 to TRBJ2-3, with D unresolved. In germline, CDR1 is MDHEN, CDR2 SYDVKM. The CDR3 is 12 amino acids. V was pared by 5 bases and J by 6 bases, with 9 bases between. CDR3 loop: CASSLQLDTQYF. CDR3 DNA sequence: TGTGCCAGCAGTCTCCAGTTGGATACGCAGTATTTT. Variable domain in full (rest from reference TRBV28 and TRBJ2-3): DVKVTQSSRYLVKRTGEKVFLECVQDMDHENMFWYRQDPGLGLRLIYFSYDVKMKEKGDIPEGYSVSREKKERFSLILESASTNQTSMYLCASSLQLDTQYFGPGTRLTVL.

V and J are TRBV28 and TRBJ1-1; D is unresolved. Trimming left V 5 bases short and J 6 bases short, with 28 bases between. This CDR3 has 18 residues. CDR1 is MDHEN, CDR2 SYDVKM, per germline. CDR3 residues: CASSLGLFKGLRVSEAFF. CDR3 DNA: TGTGCCAGCAGTCTCGGACTCTTCAAGGGATTGCGTGTGTCTGAAGCTTTCTTT. Full variable domain (outside the CDR3, taken from reference TRBV28 and TRBJ1-1): DVKVTQSSRYLVKRTGEKVFLECVQDMDHENMFWYRQDPGLGLRLIYFSYDVKMKEKGDIPEGYSVSREKKERFSLILESASTNQTSMYLCASSLGLFKGLRVSEAFFGQGTRLTVV.

The table lists this clone with a count of one. V is TRBV2 and J is TRBJ1-2; D remains ambiguous. The length of the CDR3 is 13 residues. Germline V lookup: CDR1 SNHLY, CDR2 FYNNEI. V lost 8 bases and J lost 8, with 18 bases in between. CDR3 in amino acids: CASPAVWALGYTF. DNA for the CDR3: TGTGCCAGCCCAGCGGTTTGGGCCTTAGGCTACACCTTC.

The chain links TRBV10-3 to TRBJ1-5; the D gene is possibly TRBD1 (5 bases). V dropped 4 bases and J dropped 3 bases, with 7 bases sitting between them. CDR3 length equals 13 residues. Germline-derived CDR1 and CDR2 are ENHRY and SYGVKD. CDR3 nucleotides: TGTGCCATCAGTGGGGACTTCAATCAGCCCCAGCATTTT. Translated: CAISGDFNQPQHF.

V usage is TRBV7-9 and J usage is TRBJ1-1; TRBD1 might be the D (5 bases). This CDR3 spans 13 amino acids. Trimming pared 2 bases from V and 3 bases from J, leaving 7 bases between. Germline V gene lookup returns CDR1 SEHNR and CDR2 FQNEAQ (reference sequence). This CDR3 reads CASSLRGDTEAFF. CDR3 in DNA: TGTGCCAGCAGCTTAAGAGGGGACACTGAAGCTTTCTTT. Complete variable domain (other parts from reference TRBV7-9 and TRBJ1-1): DTGVSQNPRHKITKRGQNVTFRCDPISEHNRLYWYRQTLGQGPEFLTYFQNEAQLEKSRLLSDRFSAERPKGSFSTLEIQRTEQGDSAMYLCASSLRGDTEAFFGQGTRLTVV.

V gene TRBV2 combines with J gene TRBJ2-1; 10 nucleotides agree with TRBD2. Trimming took 6 bases from V and 7 from J; bases not matched to a gene: 12. The CDR3 contains 16 residues. Germline CDR1 is SNHLY and CDR2 is FYNNEI. The CDR3 region has the DNA TGTGCCAGCAGAGAATTTTCTAGCGGGAGTACGAATGAGCAGTTCTTC. Translated, it gives CASREFSSGSTNEQFF.

The chain employs TRBV5-1 and TRBJ1-6, with D perhaps matching TRBD1 (5 bases). CDR3 length equals 18 residues. Trimming left V 8 bases short and J 2 bases short, with 23 bases between. Germline loops: CDR1 SGHRS, CDR2 YFSETQ. The CDR3 is CASEVPGRRRTYNSPLHF. Written as DNA, the CDR3 is TGCGCCAGTGAAGTTCCGGGACGTCGACGCACCTATAATTCACCCCTCCACTTT.

The J gene is TRBJ1-1, the V gene TRBV6-5; weak D call: TRBD1 (5 bases). The CDR3 loop spans 14 amino acids. The ends were cut back, 6 bases at V and 1 base at J, with 12 bases in the middle. The germline V gene encodes CDR1 MNHEY and CDR2 SVGAGI. The CDR3 here is CASSSRDGNTEAFF. CDR3 nucleotide sequence: TGTGCCAGCAGCTCCCGGGACGGGAACACTGAAGCTTTCTTT.